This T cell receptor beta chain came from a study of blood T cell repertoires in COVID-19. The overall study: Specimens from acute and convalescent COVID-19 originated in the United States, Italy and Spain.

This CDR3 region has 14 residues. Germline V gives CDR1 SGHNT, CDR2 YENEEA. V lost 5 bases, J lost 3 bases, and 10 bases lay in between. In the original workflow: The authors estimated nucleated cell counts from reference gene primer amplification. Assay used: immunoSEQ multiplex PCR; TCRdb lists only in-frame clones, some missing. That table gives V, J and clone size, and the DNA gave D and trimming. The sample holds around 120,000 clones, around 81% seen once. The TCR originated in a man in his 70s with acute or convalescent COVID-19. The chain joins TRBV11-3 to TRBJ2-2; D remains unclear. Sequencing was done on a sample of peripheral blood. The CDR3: CASSLQIHTGELFF. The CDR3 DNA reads TGTGCCAGCAGCCTCCAGATCCACACCGGGGAGCTGTTTTTT.